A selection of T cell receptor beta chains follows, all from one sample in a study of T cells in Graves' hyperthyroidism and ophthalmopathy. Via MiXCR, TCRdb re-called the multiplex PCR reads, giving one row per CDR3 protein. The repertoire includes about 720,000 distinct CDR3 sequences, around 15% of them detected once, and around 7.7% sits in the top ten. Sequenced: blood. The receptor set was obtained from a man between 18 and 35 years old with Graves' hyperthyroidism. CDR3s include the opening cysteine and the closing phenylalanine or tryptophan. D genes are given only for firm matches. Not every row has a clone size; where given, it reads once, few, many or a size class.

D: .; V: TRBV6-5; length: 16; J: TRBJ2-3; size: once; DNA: TGTGCCAGCAGTTACGATGTGACTTTCATTTCAAGTACGCAGTATTTT; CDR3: CASSYDVTFISSTQYF
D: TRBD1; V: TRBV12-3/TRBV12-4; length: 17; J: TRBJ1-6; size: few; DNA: TGTGCCAGCAGTTTTTCTGTCACGGACAGGGACCATTCACCCCTCCACTTT; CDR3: CASSFSVTDRDHSPLHF
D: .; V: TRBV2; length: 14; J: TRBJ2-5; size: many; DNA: TGTGCCAGCAGTGATCCGGGTTTCGGAGAGACCCAGTACTTC; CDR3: CASSDPGFGETQYF
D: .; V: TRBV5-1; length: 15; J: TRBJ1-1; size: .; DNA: TGCGCCAGCAGCTTGGTGGGGGCTTGGAACACTGAAGCTTTCTTT; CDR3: CASSLVGAWNTEAFF
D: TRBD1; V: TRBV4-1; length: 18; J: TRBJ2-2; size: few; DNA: TGCGCCAGCAGCCAAGCCTCCAGGGACAGGGCGAACACCGGGGAGCTGTTTTTT; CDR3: CASSQASRDRANTGELFF
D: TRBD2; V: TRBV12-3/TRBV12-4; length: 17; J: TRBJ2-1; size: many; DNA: TGTGCCAGCAGTCGGGGACTAGCGGGAGGCCCCGAGGCTGAGCAGTTCTTC; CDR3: CASSRGLAGGPEAEQFF
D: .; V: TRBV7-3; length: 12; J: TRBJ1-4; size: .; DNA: TGTGCCAGCCACCCAGGGTGGGAAAAACTGTTTTTT; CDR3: CASHPGWEKLFF
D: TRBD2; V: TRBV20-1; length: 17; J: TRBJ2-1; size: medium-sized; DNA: TGCAGTGCTAGAGATTGGTCAGGACTAGCGGGTTACAATGAGCAGTTCTTC; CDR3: CSARDWSGLAGYNEQFF
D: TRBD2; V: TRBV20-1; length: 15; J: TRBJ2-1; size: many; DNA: TGCAGTGCCGCGACTAGCTCAAACTCCTACAATGAGCAGTTCTTC; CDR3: CSAATSSNSYNEQFF
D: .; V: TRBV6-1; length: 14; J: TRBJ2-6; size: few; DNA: TGTGCCAGCAGGGAAAGCTCTGGGGCCAACGTCCTGACTTTC; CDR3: CASRESSGANVLTF
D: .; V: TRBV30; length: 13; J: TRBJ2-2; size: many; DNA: TGTGCCTGGAACAGGCCGAACACCGGGGAGCTGTTTTTT; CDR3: CAWNRPNTGELFF
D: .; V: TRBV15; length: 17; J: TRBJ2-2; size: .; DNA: TGTGCCACCAGCAGCATTATTCCGGGGGTCGGGCCCGGGGAGCTGTTTTTT; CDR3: CATSSIIPGVGPGELFF
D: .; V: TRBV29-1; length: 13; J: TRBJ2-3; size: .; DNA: TGCAGCGTTGACCGGGAAGTTTTAAATACGCAGTATTTT; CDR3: CSVDREVLNTQYF
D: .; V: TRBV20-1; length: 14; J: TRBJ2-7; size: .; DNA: TGCAGTGCTAGTATGGGAGGTGTCCATGGCGAGCAGTACTTC; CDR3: CSASMGGVHGEQYF
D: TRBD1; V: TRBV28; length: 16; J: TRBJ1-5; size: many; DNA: TGTGCCAGCAGTTCGCCGGGGACAGGCTCCAATCAGCCCCAGCATTTT; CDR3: CASSSPGTGSNQPQHF
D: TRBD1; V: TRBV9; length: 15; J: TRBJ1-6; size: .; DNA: TGTGCCAGCAGCGTAGAAACAGGGGCTAATTCACCCCTCCACTTT; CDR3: CASSVETGANSPLHF